This TCR beta chain is from a study of beta chain features in type 1 diabetes. Overall study results and limits: Researchers reported that naive, central memory and Treg TCRB repertoires appeared more similar in patients than in healthy donors.

This clone has more than one count but fewer than ten. Its antigen is as yet unknown. Germline-derived CDR1 and CDR2 are SEHNR and FQNEAQ (reference sequence). V was trimmed by 8 bases and J by 0 bases, leaving 13 bases between them. This CDR3 has 15 residues. As every portion of the isolated RNA was reverse transcribed, the sequencing read expressed TCRB transcripts. The data were produced by immunoSEQ multiplex PCR, yet TCRdb's version contains in-frame clones alone and is incomplete. This table holds nearly 250,000 clones, 13% to 15% found once. Material: naive CD4+ T cells from blood. This clonotype originated in a woman aged 40-49 years in good health. The chain combines TRBV7-9 with TRBJ2-2; D may be TRBD2 (5 bases). As DNA, the CDR3 is TGTGCCAGCTACCTTGGGCGGGCGAACACCGGGGAGCTGTTTTTT. This sequence encodes CASYLGRANTGELFF.